This TCR beta chain came from a study of blood T cells in healthy people across ages. Points from the study as a whole: Naive T cell percentage and TCR beta diversity correlated strongly.

The CDR3 is 16 amino acids. Trimming removed 0 bases from V and 0 bases from J, with 6 bases in between. Germline assignment: CDR1 LGHNA and CDR2 YSLEER. It was with a sample-barcoded 5' primer and a J-beta primer mix that a second PCR of roughly 7 to 12 cycles was run. Every cDNA molecule carried a tag from a template-switch adaptor bearing 12 random nucleotides. From the 5' RACE reads, TCRdb called clonotypes with MiXCR, one entry per CDR3 protein. Altogether fewer than 2 million distinct CDR3 sequences are present, roughly two fifths being singletons, with the ten largest covering more than 20%. Per sample, no less than 5.5 micrograms of total RNA were extracted. In its sample, this clonotype was seen many times. No antigen is known for it.

The sequence derives from a human donor in good health. Material for sequencing was blood. This rearrangement joins TRBV4-3 to TRBJ2-6; the D is unclear. CDR3 residues: CASSQDFDSGANVLTF. Written as DNA, the CDR3 is TGCGCCAGCAGCCAAGATTTTGACTCTGGGGCCAACGTCCTGACTTTC.